This T cell receptor (beta chain) originates from a study of spatial heterogeneity in lung cancer. A distinct unique molecular identifier was carried by each TCR cDNA molecule. Via MiXCR, TCRdb re-called the 5' RACE reads, giving one row per CDR3 protein. This sample has 28,000 or so distinct CDR3 sequences, with around 9.2% found just once. V dropped 1 base and J dropped 5 bases, with 11 bases sitting between them. From germline, CDR1 is DFQATT and CDR2 SNEGSKA (reference sequence). This CDR3 has 13 residues. The time point: sample taken at primary tumor resection. Sequencing covered unsorted whole RNA taken from tumor, nontumor lung or frozen PBMC. The donors, about 74 patients with untreated early-stage non-small cell lung cancer, provided the samples. This clonotype showed up many times.

This chain uses TRBV20-1 with TRBJ2-5, with a tentative D call TRBD2 (6 bases). The sequenced sample was PBMCs, obtained at surgery. The clonotype originates from a female donor with early-stage non-small cell lung cancer. CDR3 protein: CSARALAYETQYF. The CDR3 coding sequence is TGCAGTGCTAGAGCACTAGCATACGAGACCCAGTACTTC.